Sequencing of this T cell receptor (beta chain) was carried out in a study of blood T cells in healthy people across ages. Trimming took 2 bases from V and 7 from J, leaving 12 bases between them. The CDR3 contains 15 residues. Germline V gene data show CDR1 as MGHRA and CDR2 as YSYEKL. A second PCR of 7 to 11 cycles used a sample-barcoded 5' primer and a J-beta primer mix. One entry per CDR3 protein, called by TCRdb with MiXCR from the 5' RACE reads. The sample holds 600,000 or so distinct CDR3 sequences, around 20% seen once. The specimen sequenced was blood. This sequence originates from a man in his 70s in good health. The chain employs TRBV4-1 and TRBJ1-6; tentative D call: TRBD1 (5 bases). The CDR3 here is CASSQPGAANSPLHF. The CDR3 DNA reads TGCGCCAGCAGCCAACCTGGGGCAGCGAATTCACCCCTCCACTTT.